The 14 T cell receptor beta chains in this list originate from one sample, sequenced in a study of blood T cell repertoires in COVID-19. The assay was immunoSEQ multiplex PCR, and TCRdb's table has in-frame clones only and misses some. This sample has around 130,000 clones, with approximately 84% found just once. The material sequenced was peripheral blood. These receptors originate from an older woman with acute or convalescent COVID-19.

The chain combines TRBV19 with TRBJ1-1; D may be TRBD1 (6 bases). V dropped 7 bases and J dropped 2 bases, with 11 bases sitting between them. Per germline, CDR1 LNHDA and CDR2 SQIVND (reference sequence). This CDR3 has 13 residues. CDR3 residues: CASTDRSNTEAFF. The DNA of the CDR3 is TGTGCCAGTACCGACAGGAGTAACACTGAAGCTTTCTTT.

In this sample, this clone turned up a few times. The chain is built from TRBV18 and TRBJ1-5; D might be TRBD1 (6 bases). Deletions cut 6 bases from V and 7 bases from J, with 16 bases between. Germline V gene sequence: CDR1 KGHSH, CDR2 LQKENI. This CDR3 comprises 14 residues. The CDR3 DNA follows: TGTGCCAGCTCCTCCGGACAGCCTCCACAGCCCCAGCATTTT. Its translation: CASSSGQPPQPQHF.

The rearrangement links TRBV5-4 to TRBJ1-2, with D tentatively TRBD1 (5 bases). Trimming cost V 4 bases and J 1 base, with 17 bases left between them. The germline CDR1 and CDR2 sequences are SGHNT and YYREEE (reference sequence). The CDR3 length is 16 residues. The CDR3: CASSPGGTFINYGYTF. CDR3 nucleotide sequence: TGTGCCAGCAGCCCTGGGGGGACCTTCATTAACTATGGCTACACCTTC. Looking up the rest from reference TRBV5-4 and TRBJ1-2 gives the full variable domain: ETGVTQSPTHLIKTRGQQVTLRCSSQSGHNTVSWYQQALGQGPQFIFQYYREEENGRGNFPPRFSGLQFPNYSSELNVNALELDDSALYLCASSPGGTFINYGYTFGSGTRLTVV.

This chain uses TRBV5-1 with TRBJ2-5; TRBD1 matches at 11 bases. The CDR3 has 15 amino acids. Germline CDR1 and CDR2: SGHRS and YFSETQ. J was trimmed by 2 bases and V by 4 bases; bases with no gene match: 4. CDR3 residues: CASSPGQGGQETQYF. CDR3 DNA sequence: TGCGCCAGCAGCCCGGGACAGGGGGGACAAGAGACCCAGTACTTC.

The chain employs TRBV11-2 and TRBJ1-2, with D uncertain. V was pared by 0 bases and J by 3 bases, with 8 bases between. The CDR3 runs 14 residues. Germline CDR1 and CDR2: SGHAT and FQNNGV. The CDR3: CASSLDVSYYGYTF. CDR3 sequence (DNA): TGTGCCAGCAGCTTAGATGTCTCCTACTATGGCTACACCTTC.

The CDR3 sequence: CASSSTGPGTEAFF. CDR3 DNA sequence: TGCGCCAGCAGCTCCACAGGCCCCGGCACTGAAGCTTTCTTT. V gene TRBV5-1 combines with J gene TRBJ1-1; D is possibly TRBD1 (5 bases). This CDR3 contains 14 residues. Germline loops: CDR1 SGHRS, CDR2 YFSETQ. V was cut by 3 bases and J by 4 bases, with 13 bases left in between.

The chain combines TRBV6-5 with TRBJ1-4; TRBD1 agrees at 9 bases. After removal of 8 bases from V and 5 bases from J, the junction contained 6 bases not matched to a gene. Per germline, CDR1 MNHEY and CDR2 SVGAGI. This CDR3 comprises 14 residues. CDR3 protein: CASWGQGQNEKLFF. CDR3 nucleotide sequence: TGTGCCAGCTGGGGACAGGGTCAAAATGAAAAACTGTTTTTT.

The V and J genes are TRBV5-3 and TRBJ1-4; 7 bases fit TRBD1. TRBV5-3 is known as an ORF, though its function is uncertain. The CDR3 has 16 amino acids. The CDR3 sequence: CVPNNGTVPTNEKLFF. In DNA form, the CDR3 reads TGTGTCCCGAACAATGGGACAGTCCCCACAAATGAAAAACTGTTTTTT.

The chain joins TRBV9 to TRBJ2-3; D is possibly TRBD1 (5 bases). V gave up 0 bases and J gave up 2 bases, with 7 bases separating them. The CDR3 spans 14 residues. Germline CDR1 reads SGDLS; CDR2 reads YYNGEE. In nucleotides, the CDR3 is TGTGCCAGCAGCGTAGGGGGCTACACAGATACGCAGTATTTT. Amino acids: CASSVGGYTDTQYF.

In nucleotides, the CDR3 is TGTGCCAGCAGCTCGACAGGGGGCGCGATCTATGGCTACACCTTC. Residues: CASSSTGGAIYGYTF. This chain links TRBV7-3 with TRBJ1-2; TRBD1 agrees at 10 bases. This CDR3 spans 15 amino acids. V shed 4 bases, J shed 4 bases, and the junction held 6 bases outside the gene matches. Germline-derived CDR1 and CDR2 are SGHTA and FQGTGA.

This sequence joins TRBV19 and TRBJ1-2; D may be TRBD1 (5 bases). Germline lookup yields CDR1 LNHDA and CDR2 SQIVND (reference sequence). This CDR3 spans 14 amino acids. The ends were cut back, 4 bases at V and 0 bases at J, with 9 bases in the middle. The CDR3 reads CASSTQTANYGYTF. In DNA form, the CDR3 reads TGTGCCAGTAGTACCCAGACAGCTAACTATGGCTACACCTTC.

The chain has TRBV5-1 and TRBJ1-1; a weak D match, TRBD1 (5 bases). The CDR3 runs 16 residues. V gave up 1 base and J gave up 4 bases, with 17 bases separating them. Germline CDR1 is SGHRS and CDR2 is YFSETQ. Here the CDR3 reads CASSLTLGGEGTEAFF. For the CDR3, the DNA is TGCGCCAGCAGCTTGACTCTTGGAGGGGAGGGCACTGAAGCTTTCTTT. The whole variable domain, filled in from reference TRBV5-1 and TRBJ1-1, reads KAGVTQTPRYLIKTRGQQVTLSCSPISGHRSVSWYQQTPGQGLQFLFEYFSETQRNKGNFPGRFSGRQFSNSRSEMNVSTLELGDSALYLCASSLTLGGEGTEAFFGQGTRLTVV.

The V gene is TRBV19, the J gene TRBJ2-7; D may be TRBD2 (6 bases). Trimming removed 5 bases from V and 0 bases from J, with 11 bases in between. The germline V gene encodes CDR1 LNHDA and CDR2 SQIVND (reference sequence). The CDR3 runs to 14 residues. The CDR3 is CASSPRGTSYEQYF. The CDR3 nucleotides are TGTGCCAGTAGTCCCCGCGGGACCTCCTACGAGCAGTACTTC.

The chain joins TRBV6-5 to TRBJ1-2; TRBD1 aligns across 9 bases. CDR3 length: 15 amino acids. Looked up from germline, CDR1 is MNHEY and CDR2 is SVGAGI. J was trimmed by 2 bases and V by 6 bases; bases with no gene match: 7. As DNA, the CDR3 is TGTGCCAGCAGCCAACAGGGGACAGGGAACTATGGCTACACCTTC. Translated: CASSQQGTGNYGYTF.